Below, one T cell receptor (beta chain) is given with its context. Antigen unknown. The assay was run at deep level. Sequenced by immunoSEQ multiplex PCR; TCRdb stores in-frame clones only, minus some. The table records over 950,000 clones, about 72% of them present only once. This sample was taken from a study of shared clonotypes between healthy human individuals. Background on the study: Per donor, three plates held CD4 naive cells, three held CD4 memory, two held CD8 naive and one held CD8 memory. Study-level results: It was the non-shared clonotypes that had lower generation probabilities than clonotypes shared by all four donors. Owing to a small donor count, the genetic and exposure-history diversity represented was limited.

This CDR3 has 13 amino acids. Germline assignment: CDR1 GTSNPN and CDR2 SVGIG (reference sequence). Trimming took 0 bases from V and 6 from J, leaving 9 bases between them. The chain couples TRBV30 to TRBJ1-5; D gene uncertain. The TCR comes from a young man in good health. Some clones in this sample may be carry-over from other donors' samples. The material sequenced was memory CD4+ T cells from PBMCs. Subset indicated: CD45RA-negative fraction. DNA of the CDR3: TGTGCCTGGAGTGTGGGGATTCGTCAGCCCCAGCATTTT. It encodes CAWSVGIRQPQHF.